The entry that follows covers one T cell receptor beta chain sequence. The record originates from a study of control samples from healthy donors and cancer patients. The CDR3 is made up of 14 amino acids. Germline V CDR1 and CDR2: SNHLY, FYNNEI. V dropped 5 bases and J dropped 5; count of bases not matched to a gene: 9. Libraries were prepared by immunoSEQ multiplex PCR; TCRdb keeps only in-frame clonotypes and omits some of them. The table lists 400,000 to 450,000 clones, approximately 90% of them singletons. The origin of this receptor is a man aged 35 to 55 with head and neck cancer. Sequenced: PBMCs. The rearrangement uses TRBV2 and TRBJ2-7; TRBD2 matches 7 bases. The CDR3 DNA follows: TGTGCCAGCAGTAGCGGGACTTCGTGGGACGAGCAGTACTTC. This translates into CASSSGTSWDEQYF.